This passage covers 17 T cell receptor beta chains from one sample sequenced in a study of beta chain features in type 1 diabetes. Whole-study findings and limits: Moderately but significantly shorter TCRB CDR3s were found in Type 1 diabetes patients in all four CD4+ subsets.

For these receptors, no antigen is known. Every isolated RNA sample was fully reverse transcribed, so sequencing captured expressed TCRB transcripts. The protocol was immunoSEQ multiplex PCR, while the TCRdb copy is restricted to in-frame clones and leaves out a portion. The table has some 640,000 clones, 11% to 15% seen once. The sample consisted of naive CD4+ T cells from blood. These TCRs come from a man younger than 35 with type 1 diabetes.

This clone appeared a few times. The chain employs TRBV28 and TRBJ1-1; perhaps TRBD1 as D (5 bases). Germline loops: CDR1 MDHEN, CDR2 SYDVKM. V was cut by 2 bases and J by 5 bases, with 15 bases left in between. CDR3 length equals 15 residues. The CDR3 reads CASSLPGGIGTEAFF. The CDR3 DNA reads as TGTGCCAGCAGTTTACCCGGGGGGATTGGGACTGAAGCTTTCTTT. The variable domain in full, completed from reference TRBV28 and TRBJ1-1, reads DVKVTQSSRYLVKRTGEKVFLECVQDMDHENMFWYRQDPGLGLRLIYFSYDVKMKEKGDIPEGYSVSREKKERFSLILESASTNQTSMYLCASSLPGGIGTEAFFGQGTRLTVV.

In this sample, this clone turned up a few times. The DNA for the CDR3 is TGTGCCAGCAGCCTAACAGGGTTTGTAGATACGCAGTATTTT. Translation: CASSLTGFVDTQYF. The chain combines TRBV5-4 with TRBJ2-3, with D possibly matching TRBD1 (6 bases). The V end lost 4 bases, the J end lost 5 bases, and 14 bases lay between the germline ends. The CDR3 has 14 amino acids. Germline V gene lookup returns CDR1 SGHNT and CDR2 YYREEE (reference sequence).

The V gene is TRBV14, the J gene TRBJ1-2, with D unresolved. This CDR3 is 16 amino acids long. With 3 bases removed from V and 6 bases from J, the gap between germline ends came to 20 bases. The germline V gene has CDR1 SGHDN and CDR2 FVKESK. The CDR3 loop is CASSHPNLVSGNGYTF. The CDR3 DNA sequence: TGTGCCAGCAGCCATCCCAACCTGGTGTCGGGCAATGGCTACACCTTC.

The CDR3 loop is CATSIRQGGQAFF. Written as DNA, the CDR3 is TGTGCCACCAGCATAAGACAGGGGGGTCAAGCTTTCTTT. The V gene is TRBV15, the J gene TRBJ1-1; 9 bases agree with TRBD1. CDR1 and CDR2 (germline): LNHNV, YYDKDF (reference sequence). The trim removed 4 bases at V and 9 bases at J, leaving 6 bases unmatched. The CDR3 is made up of 13 amino acids.

V is TRBV14 and J is TRBJ2-5, with D possibly TRBD2 on 6 matching bases. Between the trimmed V and J ends, which lost 1 base and 8 bases, there was a span of 14 bases. Germline CDR1 and CDR2: SGHDN and FVKESK. The CDR3 runs to 14 residues. The CDR3 region has the DNA TGTGCCAGCAGCCAAGGCCGGGGGATAGTAACCCAGTACTTC. Translated, it gives CASSQGRGIVTQYF.

A word on this clone: A read error may produce the germline difference seen at one junction end. CDR3 in DNA: TGTGGCAGCAGTGAATTAGGATTTGGGCAGTTCTTC. Protein product: CGSSELGFGQFF. The V and J genes are TRBV25-1 and TRBJ2-1; no clear D. The CDR3 has 12 residues. CDR1 and CDR2 (germline): MGHDK, SYGVNS.

This clone was detected only a few times. Other DNA sequences in the sample encode the same CDR3. The gene calls are TRBV29-1 and TRBJ1-2, with TRBD1 as a possible D gene (5 bases). Germline V gene data show CDR1 as SQVTM and CDR2 as ANQGSEA. The CDR3 length is 12 residues. V lost 4 bases to trimming and J lost 1 base, with 7 bases between them. Here the CDR3 reads CSVGQGNYGYTF. CDR3 coding DNA: TGCAGCGTTGGGCAGGGTAACTATGGCTACACCTTC.

This clone turned up a few times. The V and J genes are TRBV5-6 and TRBJ1-1; D remains ambiguous. Germline V CDR1 and CDR2: SGHDT, YYEEEE. With 4 bases removed from V and 1 base from J, the gap between germline ends came to 17 bases. The CDR3 contains 16 residues. Written as DNA, the CDR3 is TGTGCCAGCAGCCTGCTTGGCATACAGCCGAACACTGAAGCTTTCTTT. This translates into CASSLLGIQPNTEAFF.

This clone was counted between two and nine times. The J gene is TRBJ1-2, the V gene TRBV7-8; D remains unclear. The germline V and J ends were trimmed by 5 bases and 4 bases, with 14 bases remaining between them. Germline V CDR1 and CDR2: SGHVS, FQNEAQ. This CDR3 is 14 amino acids long. The CDR3 protein is CASSPVVEAYGYTF. The CDR3 DNA is TGTGCCAGCAGCCCCGTTGTCGAAGCCTATGGCTACACCTTC.

The gene calls are TRBV28 and TRBJ1-1; the D gene is possibly TRBD1 (5 bases). The germline V gene has CDR1 MDHEN and CDR2 SYDVKM. V was trimmed by 10 bases and J by 8 bases, leaving 17 bases between them. The CDR3 length is 12 residues. Here the CDR3 reads CATRGGRAEAFF. CDR3 nucleotide sequence: TGTGCCACCCGCGGGGGACGGGCGGAAGCTTTCTTT.

The CDR3 sequence: CASSGPLGQAFF. The CDR3 DNA sequence: TGTGCCAGCAGCGGTCCTCTAGGTCAAGCTTTCTTT. This sequence joins TRBV7-9 and TRBJ1-1; D is unresolved. Germline values: CDR1 SEHNR, CDR2 FQNEAQ (reference sequence). Between the trimmed V and J ends, which lost 5 bases and 9 bases, there was a span of 13 bases. The CDR3 is made up of 12 amino acids.

The rearrangement links TRBV7-2 to TRBJ2-1, with 10 bases aligning to TRBD1. V shed 5 bases, J shed 15 bases, and the junction held 10 bases outside the gene matches. The CDR3 covers 13 residues. The germline V gene has CDR1 SGHTA and CDR2 FQGNSA. As DNA, the CDR3 is TGTGCCAGCAGCCTCCCCGACAGGGGGCGGGCGTTCTTC. It is translated as CASSLPDRGRAFF.

This chain links TRBV30 with TRBJ2-7; unclear D gene. The ends were cut back, 4 bases at V and 3 bases at J, with 13 bases in the middle. CDR3 length: 13 amino acids. Germline-derived CDR1 and CDR2 are GTSNPN and SVGIG (reference sequence). The CDR3 DNA sequence: TGTGCCTGGAAGGTAGACGGTAACTACGAGCAGTACTTC. This encodes CAWKVDGNYEQYF. Full variable domain (missing parts from reference TRBV30 and TRBJ2-7): SQTIHQWPATLVQPVGSPLSLECTVEGTSNPNLYWYRQAAGRGLQLLFYSVGIGQISSEVPQNLSASRPQDRQFILSSKKLLLSDSGFYLCAWKVDGNYEQYFGPGTRLTVT.

The V gene is TRBV30, the J gene TRBJ1-2; TRBD1 aligns across 7 bases. The germline V gene has CDR1 GTSNPN and CDR2 SVGIG (reference sequence). The trim removed 3 bases at V and 8 bases at J, leaving 9 bases unmatched. This CDR3 has 13 residues. The CDR3 protein is CAWRTTGARGYTF. The CDR3 DNA follows: TGTGCCTGGAGGACAACAGGGGCCCGAGGCTACACCTTC. Using reference TRBV30 and TRBJ1-2 for the parts outside the CDR3, the full variable domain is SQTIHQWPATLVQPVGSPLSLECTVEGTSNPNLYWYRQAAGRGLQLLFYSVGIGQISSEVPQNLSASRPQDRQFILSSKKLLLSDSGFYLCAWRTTGARGYTFGSGTRLTVV.

Only a few counts were recorded for this clone. This chain uses TRBV5-6 with TRBJ1-1; D uncertain. This CDR3 is 17 amino acids long. Trimming removed 6 bases at V and 4 bases at J, with 25 bases between. Germline loops: CDR1 SGHDT, CDR2 YYEEEE. This CDR3 is CASTTWGLGSFGTEAFF. The CDR3 DNA follows: TGTGCCAGCACCACTTGGGGTTTGGGCAGTTTCGGCACTGAAGCTTTCTTT. Filled out from reference TRBV5-6 and TRBJ1-1, the complete variable domain reads DAGVTQSPTHLIKTRGQQVTLRCSPKSGHDTVSWYQQALGQGPQFIFQYYEEEERQRGNFPDRFSGHQFPNYSSELNVNALLLGDSALYLCASTTWGLGSFGTEAFFGQGTRLTVV.

In this sample, this clone turned up a few times. The J gene is TRBJ2-5, the V gene TRBV2; D remains unclear. The length of the CDR3 is 12 residues. V dropped 6 bases and J dropped 0 bases, with 5 bases sitting between them. Germline CDR1 is SNHLY and CDR2 is FYNNEI. CDR3: CASRADQETQYF. In DNA, the CDR3 is TGTGCCAGCAGGGCAGACCAAGAGACCCAGTACTTC.

This chain joins TRBV6-1 and TRBJ1-2, with D unresolved. The V and J ends lost 3 bases and 5 bases respectively, with 7 bases between them. The CDR3 runs 12 residues. Germline-derived CDR1 and CDR2 are MNHNS and SASEGT. CDR3 DNA: TGTGCCAGCAGTGACGGTAGTTATGGCTACACCTTC. Protein: CASSDGSYGYTF.